The clone carrying this TCR beta chain appeared a few times. Antigen unknown. Sample-barcoded 5' priming and a J-beta primer mix drove a second PCR of 7 to 11 cycles. From the 5' RACE reads, TCRdb called clonotypes with MiXCR, one entry per CDR3 protein. Of hundreds of thousands of distinct CDR3 sequences listed, roughly 32% are singletons. This entry belongs to a study of blood T cells in healthy people across ages. General observations from the study: Per-million-T-cell TCR beta diversity fell roughly linearly with age.

Trimming took 1 base from V and 5 from J, leaving 14 bases between them. The CDR3 has 15 amino acids. Per germline, CDR1 SGHTA and CDR2 FQGNSA. In terms of origin and age, donors were healthy Caucasian individuals from Russia aged about 6 to 90. Drawn from each donor were around 10 milliliters of peripheral blood. The TCR sequence derives from a woman older than 75 in good health. The J gene is TRBJ1-1, the V gene TRBV7-2, with D maybe TRBD1 (6 bases). The sequenced sample was blood. This CDR3 is CASSLEGHPWTEAFF. DNA for the CDR3: TGTGCCAGCAGCTTAGAGGGACACCCATGGACTGAAGCTTTCTTT.